This T cell receptor (beta chain) was sequenced for a study of blood T cell repertoires in COVID-19. Study-level information: The samples span acute and convalescent COVID-19 from the United States, Italy and Spain. T cells, B-cell-depleted T cells, or PBMCs supplied cDNA or gDNA.

In the source study's methods: Quantification of nucleated cells was approximated via reference gene primer amplification. Here immunoSEQ multiplex PCR was the method, and the copy in TCRdb shows in-frame clones only, minus some. The DNA gave D and trimming, while V, J and clone size come from that table. The sample has under 300,000 clones, about 88% seen once. Deletions cut 5 bases from V and 0 bases from J, with 8 bases between. From germline, CDR1 is SGHKS and CDR2 YYEKEE (reference sequence). The CDR3 extends over 13 amino acids. The sample consisted of peripheral blood. The chain has TRBV5-5 and TRBJ1-1; D gene ambiguous. The TCR originated in a man aged 18 to 35 with active or convalescent COVID-19. The CDR3 here is CASSLLVNTEAFF. The DNA of the CDR3 is TGTGCCAGCAGTCTTCTTGTGAACACTGAAGCTTTCTTT. Full variable domain (outside the CDR3, taken from reference TRBV5-5 and TRBJ1-1): DAGVTQSPTHLIKTRGQQVTLRCSPISGHKSVSWYQQVLGQGPQFIFQYYEKEERGRGNFPDRFSARQFPNYSSELNVNALLLGDSALYLCASSLLVNTEAFFGQGTRLTVV.